A single sample gave rise to the 11 T cell receptor beta chains below, sequenced in a study of long-term antiretroviral therapy in people with HIV. The authors ran the immunoSEQ assay, v3.0, at survey level. Sequencing was performed with immunoSEQ multiplex PCR; in TCRdb, only in-frame clones are kept and a portion is missing. The sample carries fewer than 25,000 clones, roughly 82% recorded once. The sample here was unsorted PBMCs, taken 0.1 years before starting antiretroviral therapy. The receptor set was obtained from a man younger than 35 with HIV.

This clone showed up just a few times. This chain links TRBV7-9 with TRBJ1-6; D is possibly TRBD1 (5 bases). CDR1 and CDR2 (germline): SEHNR, FQNEAQ (reference sequence). The CDR3 consists of 16 residues. The V and J ends lost 1 base and 7 bases respectively, with 14 bases between them. CDR3 protein: CASSLGGGGRNSPLHF. DNA for the CDR3: TGTGCCAGCAGCTTAGGAGGTGGGGGAAGGAATTCACCCCTCCACTTT.

The rearrangement uses TRBV6-1 and TRBJ2-3; D may be TRBD1 (6 bases). Looked up from germline, CDR1 is MNHNS and CDR2 is SASEGT. The CDR3 extends over 15 amino acids. The V and J ends lost 6 bases and 0 bases respectively, with 13 bases between them. The CDR3: CASRDRSGSTDTQYF. CDR3 sequence (DNA): TGTGCCAGCAGAGACAGGTCAGGCAGCACAGATACGCAGTATTTT.

The chain recombines TRBV29-1 with TRBJ1-1; no clear D gene. This CDR3 comprises 12 residues. The V and J ends lost 6 bases and 6 bases respectively, with 14 bases between them. Looked up from germline, CDR1 is SQVTM and CDR2 is ANQGSEA. For the CDR3, the DNA is TGCAGCGTCGGTAAGGACGGCTCTGAAGCTTTCTTT. Amino acid sequence: CSVGKDGSEAFF.

The V call is TRBV4-1, the J call TRBJ2-7; the D gene is possibly TRBD2 (6 bases). Germline V lookup: CDR1 MGHRA, CDR2 YSYEKL. The V end was cut by 0 bases, the J end by 6 bases, with 12 bases between. The CDR3 is 14 residues long. CDR3 amino acids: CASSQDEGGSEQYF. DNA for the CDR3: TGCGCCAGCAGCCAAGACGAGGGAGGCAGCGAGCAGTACTTC.

J is TRBJ1-2 and V is TRBV9, with TRBD1 identical over 7 bases. Germline assignment: CDR1 SGDLS and CDR2 YYNGEE. The length of the CDR3 is 14 residues. V shed 3 bases, J shed 4 bases, and the junction held 6 bases outside the gene matches. CDR3 protein: CASSGTGVTYGYTF. CDR3 DNA: TGTGCCAGCAGCGGTACAGGGGTTACCTATGGCTACACCTTC.

This clone was seen more than once but under ten times. The chain uses TRBV6-5 and TRBJ1-5, with D tentatively TRBD1 (6 bases). Between the trimmed V and J ends, which lost 4 bases and 6 bases, there was a span of 16 bases. The CDR3 contains 15 residues. Germline V gene sequence: CDR1 MNHEY, CDR2 SVGAGI. CDR3 loop: CASSSTTGLRQPQHF. CDR3 nucleotide sequence: TGTGCCAGCAGTTCGACCACAGGGCTCCGTCAGCCCCAGCATTTT.

The chain joins TRBV7-9 to TRBJ2-7; a possible D gene is TRBD2 (5 bases). This CDR3 has 16 amino acids. The germline V gene has CDR1 SEHNR and CDR2 FQNEAQ (reference sequence). Trimming took 2 bases from V and 5 from J, leaving 19 bases between them. The chain's CDR3 is CASSLRPGGPSDEQYF. As DNA, the CDR3 is TGTGCCAGCAGCTTACGGCCGGGCGGGCCTTCCGACGAGCAGTACTTC.

V is TRBV6-1 and J is TRBJ1-6; D not resolved. Germline loops: CDR1 MNHNS, CDR2 SASEGT. V was shortened by 5 bases and J by 6 bases, with 14 bases between the two germline ends. The CDR3 sequence is 15 residues long. In DNA form, the CDR3 reads TGTGCCAGCAGTACCCTGACGGGTTCTAATTCACCCCTCCACTTT. Its protein product is CASSTLTGSNSPLHF.

This clone was observed once. This chain uses TRBV7-8 with TRBJ2-7; 7 nucleotides line up with TRBD1. The CDR3 sequence is 14 residues long. CDR1 is SGHVS, CDR2 FQNEAQ, per germline. V shed 1 base, J shed 0 bases, and the junction held 0 bases outside the gene matches. The CDR3, as DNA: TGTGCCAGCAGCTTAGGGGACAGCTCCTACGAGCAGTACTTC. Its protein is CASSLGDSSYEQYF.

This clone was found a few times. Compared with germline, one end of the junction differs, possibly owing to a read error. The V gene is TRBV7-7, the J gene TRBJ2-5; 14 nucleotides line up with TRBD2. In germline, CDR1 is SSHAT, CDR2 FNYEAQ (reference sequence). The CDR3 covers 17 residues. The CDR3: CASSLGTSGGRQETQYF. CDR3 nucleotide sequence: TGTGCTAGCAGCTTAGGGACTAGCGGGGGCCGCCAAGAGACCCAGTACTTC.

The chain uses TRBV2 and TRBJ1-2; 7 bases fit TRBD1. The V and J ends lost 11 bases and 0 bases, in that order; junction bases with no gene match: 12. The germline V gene encodes CDR1 SNHLY and CDR2 FYNNEI. The CDR3 runs to 15 residues. In DNA form, the CDR3 reads TGTGCCGACAGGGCAGGGGATAGTCCTAACTATGGCTACACCTTC. Translation: CADRAGDSPNYGYTF.